The sequence of this T cell receptor beta chain was determined in a study of chemoradiotherapy in HPV16-positive cancers. Samples were taken several times over chemoradiotherapy. Whole-study results and caveats: HPV-responsive T-cell expansion during chemoradiotherapy was linked to improved recurrence-free survival in HPV16-positive patients. Candidate HPV-specific clones and E7-related TCR motifs grew in tumor during treatment. Only a couple of HPV16-positive patients supplied the functional HPV-specificity definition.

V was cut by 4 bases and J by 6 bases, with 9 bases left in between. The CDR3 length is 12 residues. The germline CDR1 and CDR2 sequences are KGHSH and LQKENI. Sequenced by immunoSEQ multiplex PCR; TCRdb stores in-frame clones only, minus some. The sample includes roughly 9,000 clones, around two thirds of them seen just once. A word on this clone: No antigen is known for it.

The chain employs TRBV18 and TRBJ1-2, with D unresolved. The sample was acquired from a patient who underwent chemoradiotherapy. The sequence was collected from a human donor with HPV-associated anogenital cancer. The CDR3 loop reads CASSRLRDGYTF. The CDR3, as DNA: TGTGCCAGCTCACGCCTCCGGGATGGCTACACCTTC. Full variable domain (missing parts from reference TRBV18 and TRBJ1-2): NAGVMQNPRHLVRRRGQEARLRCSPMKGHSHVYWYRQLPEEGLKFMVYLQKENIIDESGMPKERFSAEFPKEGPSILRIQQVVRGDSAAYFCASSRLRDGYTFGSGTRLTVV.